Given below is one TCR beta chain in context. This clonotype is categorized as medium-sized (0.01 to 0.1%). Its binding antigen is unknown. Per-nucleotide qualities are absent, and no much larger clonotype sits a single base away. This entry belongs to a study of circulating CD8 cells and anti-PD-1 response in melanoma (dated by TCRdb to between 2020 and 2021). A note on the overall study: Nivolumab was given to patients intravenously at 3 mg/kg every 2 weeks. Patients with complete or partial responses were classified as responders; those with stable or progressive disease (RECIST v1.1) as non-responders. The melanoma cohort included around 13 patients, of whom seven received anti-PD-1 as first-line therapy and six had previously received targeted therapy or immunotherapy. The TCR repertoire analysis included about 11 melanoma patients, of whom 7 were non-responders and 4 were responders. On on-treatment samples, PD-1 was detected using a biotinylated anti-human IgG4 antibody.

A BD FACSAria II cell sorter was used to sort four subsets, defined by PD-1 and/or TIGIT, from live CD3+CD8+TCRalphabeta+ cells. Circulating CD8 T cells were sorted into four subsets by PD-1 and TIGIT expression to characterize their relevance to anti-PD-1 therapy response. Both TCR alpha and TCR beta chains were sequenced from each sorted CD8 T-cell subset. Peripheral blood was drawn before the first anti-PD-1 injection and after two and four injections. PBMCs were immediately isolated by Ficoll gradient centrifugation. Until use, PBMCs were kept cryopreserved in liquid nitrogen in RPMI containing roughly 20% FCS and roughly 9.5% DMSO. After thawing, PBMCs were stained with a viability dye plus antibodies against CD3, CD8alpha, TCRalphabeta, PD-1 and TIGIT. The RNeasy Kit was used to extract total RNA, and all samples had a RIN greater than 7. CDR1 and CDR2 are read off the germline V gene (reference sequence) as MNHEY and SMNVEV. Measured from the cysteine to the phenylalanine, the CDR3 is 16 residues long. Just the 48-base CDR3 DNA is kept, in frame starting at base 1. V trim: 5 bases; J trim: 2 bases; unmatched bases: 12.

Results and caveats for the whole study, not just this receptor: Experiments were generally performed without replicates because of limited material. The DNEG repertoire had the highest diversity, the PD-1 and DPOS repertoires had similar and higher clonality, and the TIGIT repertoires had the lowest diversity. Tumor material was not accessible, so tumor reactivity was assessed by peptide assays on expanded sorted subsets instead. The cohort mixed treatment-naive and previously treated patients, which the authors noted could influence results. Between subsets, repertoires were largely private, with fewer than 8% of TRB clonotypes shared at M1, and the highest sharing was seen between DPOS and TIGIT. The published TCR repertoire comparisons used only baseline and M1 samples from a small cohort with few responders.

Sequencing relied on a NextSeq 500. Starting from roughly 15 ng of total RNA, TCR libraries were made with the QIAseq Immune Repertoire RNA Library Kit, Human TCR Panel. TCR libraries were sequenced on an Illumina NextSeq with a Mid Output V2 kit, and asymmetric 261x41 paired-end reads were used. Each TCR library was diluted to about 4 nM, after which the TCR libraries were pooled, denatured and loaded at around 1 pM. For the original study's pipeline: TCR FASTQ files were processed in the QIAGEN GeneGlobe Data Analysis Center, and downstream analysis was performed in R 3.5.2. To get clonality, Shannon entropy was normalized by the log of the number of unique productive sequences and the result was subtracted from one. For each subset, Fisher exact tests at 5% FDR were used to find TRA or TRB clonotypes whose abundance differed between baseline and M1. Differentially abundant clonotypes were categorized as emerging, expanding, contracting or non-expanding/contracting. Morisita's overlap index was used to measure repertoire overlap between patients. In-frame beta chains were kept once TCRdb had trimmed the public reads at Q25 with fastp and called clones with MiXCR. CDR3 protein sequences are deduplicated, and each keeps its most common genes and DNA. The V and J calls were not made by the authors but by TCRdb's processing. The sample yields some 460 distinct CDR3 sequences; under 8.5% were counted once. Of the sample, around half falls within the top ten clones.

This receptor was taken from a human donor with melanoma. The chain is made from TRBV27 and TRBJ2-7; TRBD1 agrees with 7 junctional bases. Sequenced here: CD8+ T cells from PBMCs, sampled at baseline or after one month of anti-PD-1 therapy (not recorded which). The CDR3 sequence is CASSTSGAGGTYEQYF. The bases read TGTGCCAGCAGTACCTCCGGGGCAGGGGGTACCTACGAGCAGTACTTC.